This T cell receptor (beta chain) was obtained from a study of T cells after yellow fever vaccination. Study in general: Fractions low in cell number were prepared with SMART-Seq v4 Ultra Low Input. Whole-study results and caveats: A small proportion of clonotypes was detected in both the CD4 and CD8 compartments. Any FACS-sorted repertoire could hold abundant clonotypes that contaminate it from the bulk population. The booster saw the reappearance of most primary-vaccination clones (96% CD4, around 90% CD8).

As to this clonotype: Its matching antigen is unknown.

TCRdb reprocessed the 5' RACE reads via MiXCR and lists one record per CDR3 protein. The profile shows hundreds of thousands of distinct CDR3 sequences, more than 9% of them singletons. The CDR3 totals 13 residues. Germline lookup yields CDR1 DFQATT and CDR2 SNEGSKA (reference sequence). Between the trimmed V and J ends, which lost 4 bases and 2 bases, there was a span of 11 bases. The TCR sequence derives from a man aged 25-45 years who received the YFV17D yellow fever vaccine. The V gene is TRBV20-1, the J gene TRBJ1-2, with TRBD1 as a possible D gene (5 bases). Specimen: PBMCs, collected on the day of the yellow fever booster vaccination. The CDR3 spells CSAKRAGNYGYTF. As DNA, the CDR3 is TGCAGTGCTAAACGGGCAGGGAACTATGGCTACACCTTC.